The 6 T cell receptor beta chains listed next were all sequenced from one sample in a study of CD8 T cells in Susac syndrome. A quantity of roughly 0.5 to 1 ug RNA underwent reverse transcription using random hexamers. In TCRdb, the immunoSEQ multiplex PCR reads were re-called with MiXCR into one record per CDR3 protein. The sample has 200,000 to 300,000 distinct CDR3 sequences; 93% are singletons. The specimen sequenced was CD4+ T cells from PBMCs. The receptors here all came from a human donor with multiple sclerosis.

The V call is TRBV5-1, the J call TRBJ2-1; perhaps TRBD2 as D (5 bases). V gave up 0 bases and J gave up 8 bases, with 12 bases separating them. CDR3 length: 14 residues. Germline CDR1 and CDR2: SGHRS and YFSETQ. This CDR3 reads CASSLEGDQDEQFF. The CDR3 region has the DNA TGCGCCAGCAGCTTGGAGGGAGACCAGGATGAGCAGTTCTTC.

The chain uses TRBV6-2 or TRBV6-3 and TRBJ1-1, with unresolved D. Germline V gene sequence: CDR1 MNHEY, CDR2 SVGEGT. This CDR3 has 13 residues. V was trimmed by 5 bases and J by 5 bases, leaving 12 bases between them. The CDR3 coding sequence is TGTGCCAGCAGTCGACCAGACACTACTGAAGCTTTCTTT. Amino acids: CASSRPDTTEAFF.

The gene calls are TRBV27 and TRBJ2-1, with TRBD2 identical over 7 bases. CDR1 and CDR2 (germline): MNHEY, SMNVEV (reference sequence). This CDR3 is 16 amino acids long. Trimming took 4 bases from V and 0 from J; bases not matched to a gene: 6. The CDR3 here is CASSSPRGSSYNEQFF. CDR3 in DNA: TGTGCCAGCAGTTCCCCGCGGGGGAGCTCCTACAATGAGCAGTTCTTC.

This rearrangement joins TRBV5-1 to TRBJ1-2; 8 bases align to TRBD1. V was clipped by 0 bases and J by 8 bases; unmatched bases: 6. CDR3 length equals 14 residues. From germline, CDR1 is SGHRS and CDR2 YFSETQ. CDR3 residues: CASSLERQGRGYTF. CDR3 in DNA: TGCGCCAGCAGCTTGGAGAGACAGGGGCGAGGCTACACCTTC.

V gene TRBV7-9 combines with J gene TRBJ2-3, with 7 positions matching TRBD1. This CDR3 is 12 amino acids long. From germline, CDR1 is SEHNR and CDR2 FQNEAQ (reference sequence). The V segment lost 11 bases and the J segment 2 bases; nucleotides outside the gene matches: 4. The CDR3 protein is CARDSLTDTQYF. The CDR3 DNA sequence: TGTGCCCGGGACAGCCTCACAGATACGCAGTATTTT.

The genes are TRBV12-3 or TRBV12-4 and TRBJ2-2; 8 bases fit TRBD2. V lost 5 bases, J lost 1 base, and 3 bases stayed unmatched. The CDR3 spans 15 residues. CDR3 loop: CASSPTSGNTGELFF. As DNA, the CDR3 is TGTGCCAGCAGTCCTACTAGCGGGAACACCGGGGAGCTGTTTTTT.